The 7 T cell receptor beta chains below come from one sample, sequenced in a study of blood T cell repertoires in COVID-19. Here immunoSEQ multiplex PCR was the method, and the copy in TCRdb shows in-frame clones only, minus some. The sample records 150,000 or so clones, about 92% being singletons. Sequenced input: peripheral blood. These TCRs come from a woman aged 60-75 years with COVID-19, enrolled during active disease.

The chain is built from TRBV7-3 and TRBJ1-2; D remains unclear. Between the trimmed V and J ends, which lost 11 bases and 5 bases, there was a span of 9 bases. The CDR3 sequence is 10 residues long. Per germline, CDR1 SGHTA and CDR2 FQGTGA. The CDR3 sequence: CAGVDYGYTF. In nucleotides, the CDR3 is TGTGCCGGAGTGGATTATGGCTACACCTTC. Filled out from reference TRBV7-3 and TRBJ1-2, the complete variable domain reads GAGVSQTPSNKVTEKGKYVELRCDPISGHTALYWYRQSLGQGPEFLIYFQGTGAADDSGLPNDRFFAVRPEGSVSTLKIQRTERGDSAVYLCAGVDYGYTFGSGTRLTVV.

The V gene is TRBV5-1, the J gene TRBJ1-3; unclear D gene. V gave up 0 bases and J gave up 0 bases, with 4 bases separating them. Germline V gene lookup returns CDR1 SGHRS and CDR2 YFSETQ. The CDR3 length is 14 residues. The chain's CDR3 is CASSLGSSGNTIYF. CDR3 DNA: TGCGCCAGCAGCTTGGGCAGCTCTGGAAACACCATATATTTT.

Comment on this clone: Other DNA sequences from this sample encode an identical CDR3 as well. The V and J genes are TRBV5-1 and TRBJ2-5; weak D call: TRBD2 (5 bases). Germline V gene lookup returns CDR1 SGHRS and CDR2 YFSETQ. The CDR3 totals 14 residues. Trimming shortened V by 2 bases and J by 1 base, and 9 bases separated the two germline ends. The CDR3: CASSFSGSQETQYF. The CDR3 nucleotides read TGCGCCAGCAGCTTTTCGGGAAGCCAAGAGACCCAGTACTTC.

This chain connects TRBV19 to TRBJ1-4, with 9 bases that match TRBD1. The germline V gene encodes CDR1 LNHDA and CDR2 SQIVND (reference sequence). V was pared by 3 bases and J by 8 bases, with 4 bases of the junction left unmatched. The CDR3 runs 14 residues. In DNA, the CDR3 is TGTGCCAGTAGTATGAGGGACAGGGCCGAAAAACTGTTTTTT. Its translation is CASSMRDRAEKLFF.

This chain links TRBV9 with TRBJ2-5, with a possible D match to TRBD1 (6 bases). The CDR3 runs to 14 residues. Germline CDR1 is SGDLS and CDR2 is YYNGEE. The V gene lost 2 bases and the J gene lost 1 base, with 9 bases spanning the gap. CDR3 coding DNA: TGTGCCAGCAGCGTCACAGGGACCCAAGAGACCCAGTACTTC. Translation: CASSVTGTQETQYF.

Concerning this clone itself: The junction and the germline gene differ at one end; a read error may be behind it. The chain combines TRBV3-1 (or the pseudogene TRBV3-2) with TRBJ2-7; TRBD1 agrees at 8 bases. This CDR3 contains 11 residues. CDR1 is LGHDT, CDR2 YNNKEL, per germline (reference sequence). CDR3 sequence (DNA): TGTGCCAGCAGCCTGACAGGGGAGCCGTACTTC. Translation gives CASSLTGEPYF.

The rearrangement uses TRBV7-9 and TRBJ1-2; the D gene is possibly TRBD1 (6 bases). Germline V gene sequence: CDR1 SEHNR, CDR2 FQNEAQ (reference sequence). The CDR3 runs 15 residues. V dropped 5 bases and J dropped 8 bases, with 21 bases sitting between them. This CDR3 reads CASSPPGAGFEGYTF. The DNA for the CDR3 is TGTGCCAGCAGCCCCCCAGGGGCAGGGTTCGAGGGCTACACCTTC. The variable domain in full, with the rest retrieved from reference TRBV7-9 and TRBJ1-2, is DTGVSQNPRHKITKRGQNVTFRCDPISEHNRLYWYRQTLGQGPEFLTYFQNEAQLEKSRLLSDRFSAERPKGSFSTLEIQRTEQGDSAMYLCASSPPGAGFEGYTFGSGTRLTVV.